What follows are 13 T cell receptor beta chains derived from one specimen sequenced in a study of blood T cells in healthy people across ages (dated by TCRdb to between 2015 and 2017). Library preparation used 5' RACE. The instrument was an Illumina HiSeq 2500. The second PCR ran for about 7 to 11 cycles and used a J-beta primer mix along with a sample-barcoded 5' primer. Using fastp trimming at Q25 and MiXCR clonotype assembly, TCRdb reanalyzed the public sequencing data and kept in-frame beta chains. When rows share a CDR3 protein, they turn into one entry using the most common DNA and genes. The sample profile shows 580,000 or so distinct CDR3 sequences; around 48% of them were found once. The top ten constitute around 23% of the sample. The sample comprised blood. These receptors were taken from a man older than 75 in good health.

This clonotype was found a few times. The chain employs TRBV7-2 and TRBJ1-4; 10 bases agree with TRBD1. The ends lost 7 bases at V and 7 bases at J; junction bases unmatched: 6. There are 14 residues in the CDR3. Germline CDR1 is SGHTA and CDR2 is FQGNSA. The CDR3 reads CASNRQGAGEKLFF. In DNA form, the CDR3 reads TGTGCCAGCAACCGACAGGGGGCGGGTGAAAAACTGTTTTTT.

This clonotype came up a few times. The V gene is TRBV4-3, the J gene TRBJ2-1; 8 bases line up with TRBD2. This CDR3 is 14 amino acids long. Germline V lookup: CDR1 LGHNA, CDR2 YSLEER. V was pared by 0 bases and J by 12 bases, with 7 bases of the junction left unmatched. CDR3 in amino acids: CASSQDSGARAQFF. The CDR3 DNA sequence: TGCGCCAGCAGCCAAGATAGCGGGGCAAGGGCGCAGTTCTTC.

This clonotype has more than one count but fewer than ten. The chain links TRBV20-1 to TRBJ2-7; no clear D gene. Trimming took off 0 bases at V and 3 bases at J, with 6 bases between the two ends. Germline-derived CDR1 and CDR2 are DFQATT and SNEGSKA (reference sequence). This CDR3 has 12 residues. CDR3 loop: CSARDHGYEQYF. The CDR3, as DNA: TGCAGTGCTAGAGATCATGGCTACGAGCAGTACTTC.

In DNA, the CDR3 is TGTGCCAGCAGTTCCGGGACAGGGATGGGGAACACTGAAGCTTTCTTT. This encodes CASSSGTGMGNTEAFF. The chain has TRBV6-5 and TRBJ1-1; TRBD1 agrees at 9 bases. CDR3 size: 16 residues. The V gene end was trimmed by 4 bases and the J gene end by 1 base; junction bases not matched to a gene: 7. Germline CDR1 reads MNHEY; CDR2 reads SVGAGI.

The rearrangement uses TRBV7-2 and TRBJ2-4; D unclear. From germline, CDR1 is SGHTA and CDR2 FQGNSA. This CDR3 spans 16 amino acids. V lost 7 bases and J 2 bases, leaving 18 bases between the germline ends. CDR3 in DNA: TGTGCCAGCACCCTAATTGCGGCCGGAACCAAAAACATTCAGTACTTC. It encodes CASTLIAAGTKNIQYF.

This clonotype has only a few counts. CDR3 amino acids: CASGDGATDTQYF. The CDR3 region has the DNA TGCGCCAGCGGGGACGGAGCCACAGATACGCAGTATTTT. The J gene is TRBJ2-3, the V gene TRBV5-1; D assignment may be TRBD1 or TRBD2 (5 bases each). V lost 7 bases and J 2 bases, leaving 11 bases between the germline ends. Germline CDR1 reads SGHRS; CDR2 reads YFSETQ. This CDR3 contains 13 residues.

The rearrangement joins TRBV2 to TRBJ1-2; possibly TRBD1 for D (5 bases). The CDR3 sequence is 17 residues long. Looked up from germline, CDR1 is SNHLY and CDR2 is FYNNEI. Trimming removed 6 bases from V and 2 bases from J, with 22 bases in between. CDR3 DNA: TGTGCCAGCAGGGACGGACCGGCTGCGGGGCTAAACTATGGCTACACCTTC. As protein: CASRDGPAAGLNYGYTF.

J is TRBJ1-5 and V is TRBV7-2; no reliable D call. V was pared by 5 bases and J by 6 bases, with 14 bases between. The CDR3 loop spans 14 amino acids. Germline assignment: CDR1 SGHTA and CDR2 FQGNSA. In nucleotides, the CDR3 is TGTGCCAGCAGCCTCATAGGACGAGGTCAGCCCCAGCATTTT. This sequence encodes CASSLIGRGQPQHF.

The chain uses TRBV15 and TRBJ2-7, with 16 positions matching TRBD2. The J segment lost 6 bases and the V segment lost 3 bases, leaving 8 bases of the junction unmatched. This CDR3 is 17 amino acids long. Per germline, CDR1 LNHNV and CDR2 YYDKDF (reference sequence). This CDR3 reads CATSSLGTSGRVGEQYF. The CDR3 DNA reads as TGTGCCACCAGCAGTCTTGGGACTAGCGGGAGGGTTGGCGAGCAGTACTTC.

In the case of this clonotype: A read error may account for a junction end that differs from germline. V gene TRBV9 combines with J gene TRBJ2-1; TRBD2 agrees at 9 bases. This CDR3 comprises 15 residues. Per the germline V gene, CDR1 is SGDLS and CDR2 is YYNGEE. Written as DNA, the CDR3 is TGTGCCAGCAGCGTAGGTAGCGGGAGTTTCAATGTGCAGTTCTTC. This gives the protein CASSVGSGSFNVQFF.

The J gene is TRBJ2-3, the V gene TRBV28; 8 bases fit TRBD1. Germline lookup yields CDR1 MDHEN and CDR2 SYDVKM. Trimming removed 8 bases from V and 4 bases from J; junction bases left unmatched: 11. This CDR3 spans 15 amino acids. CDR3 in amino acids: CASDPTGVVPDTQYF. Here the CDR3 DNA reads TGTGCCAGCGATCCGACAGGGGTGGTTCCAGATACGCAGTATTTT.

V usage is TRBV24-1 and J usage is TRBJ1-5; TRBD1 aligns across 12 bases. The germline V gene encodes CDR1 KGHDR and CDR2 SFDVKD. The ends lost 4 bases at V and 3 bases at J; junction bases unmatched: 6. This CDR3 spans 17 amino acids. For the CDR3, the DNA is TGTGCCACCAGTGACGGAAAGGGACAGGGGGCCAATCAGCCCCAGCATTTT. Encoded protein: CATSDGKGQGANQPQHF.

The V and J genes are TRBV7-2 and TRBJ2-3; 7 bases are a match to TRBD2. The CDR3 is made up of 17 amino acids. The germline gives CDR1 SGHTA, CDR2 FQGNSA. The V gene end was trimmed by 1 base and the J gene end by 0 bases; junction bases not matched to a gene: 7. The CDR3 DNA reads as TGTGCCAGCAGCTTAGGGGGCGCGGGAGCTAGCACAGATACGCAGTATTTT. This codes for CASSLGGAGASTDTQYF.